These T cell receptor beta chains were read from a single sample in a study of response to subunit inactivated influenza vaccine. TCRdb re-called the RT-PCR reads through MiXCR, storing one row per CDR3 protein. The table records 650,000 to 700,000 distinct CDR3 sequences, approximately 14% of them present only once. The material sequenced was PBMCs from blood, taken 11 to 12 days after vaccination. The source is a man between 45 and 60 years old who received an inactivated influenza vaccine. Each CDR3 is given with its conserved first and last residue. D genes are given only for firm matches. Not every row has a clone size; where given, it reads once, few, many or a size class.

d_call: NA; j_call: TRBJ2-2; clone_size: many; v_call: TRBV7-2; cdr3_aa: CASSPGLHTGELFF; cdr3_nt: TGTGCCAGCAGCCCCGGACTACACACCGGGGAGCTGTTTTTT
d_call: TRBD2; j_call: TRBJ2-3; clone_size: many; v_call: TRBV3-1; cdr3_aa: CASSHLAGGSTDTQYF; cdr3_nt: TGTGCCAGCAGTCACCTAGCGGGGGGGAGCACAGATACGCAGTATTTT
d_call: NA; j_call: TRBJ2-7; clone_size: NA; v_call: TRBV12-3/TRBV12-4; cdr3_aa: CASSPYRTGGEQYF; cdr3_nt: TGTGCCAGCAGCCCCTACAGGACCGGTGGGGAGCAGTACTTC
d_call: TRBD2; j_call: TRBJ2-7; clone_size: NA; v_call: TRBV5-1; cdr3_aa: CASSLAGGTSGSYEQYF; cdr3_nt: TGCGCCAGCAGCTTGGCCGGAGGCACTAGCGGTTCCTACGAGCAGTACTTC
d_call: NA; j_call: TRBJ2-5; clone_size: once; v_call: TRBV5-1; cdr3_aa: CARSPRRGLEVETQYF; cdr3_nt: TGCGCCAGGTCGCCCCGGAGGGGGCTAGAGGTAGAGACCCAGTACTTC
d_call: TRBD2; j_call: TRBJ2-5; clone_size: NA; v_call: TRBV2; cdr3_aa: CASTRNSGRGETQNF; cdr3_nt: TGTGCCAGCACTAGGAATAGCGGGAGAGGAGAGACCCAGAACTTC
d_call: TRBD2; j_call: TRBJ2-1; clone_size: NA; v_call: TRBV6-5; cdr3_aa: CASSYSSGRDSYNEQFF; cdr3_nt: TGTGCCAGCAGTTACTCTAGCGGGAGAGACTCCTACAATGAGCAGTTCTTC
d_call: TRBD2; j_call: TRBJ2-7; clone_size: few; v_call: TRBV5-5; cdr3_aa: CASSRGGSVKSYEQYF; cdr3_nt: TGTGCCAGCAGCCGGGGGGGTAGCGTAAAATCCTACGAGCAGTACTTC
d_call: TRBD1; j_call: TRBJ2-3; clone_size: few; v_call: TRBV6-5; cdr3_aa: CASSYWTGSADTQYF; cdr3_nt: TGTGCCAGCAGTTATTGGACAGGGTCAGCAGATACGCAGTATTTT
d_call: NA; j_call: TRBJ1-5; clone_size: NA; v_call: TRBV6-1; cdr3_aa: CASRISRLSNQPQHF; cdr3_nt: TGTGCCAGCAGAATTTCCCGGCTGAGCAATCAGCCCCAGCATTTT
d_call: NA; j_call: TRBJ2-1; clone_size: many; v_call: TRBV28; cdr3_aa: CASTSLWGYNEQFF; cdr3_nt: TGTGCCAGCACCAGTCTCTGGGGCTACAATGAGCAGTTCTTC
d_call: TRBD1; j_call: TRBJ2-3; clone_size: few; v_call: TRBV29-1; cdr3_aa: CSVVGQGLGDTQYF; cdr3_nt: TGCAGCGTTGTTGGACAGGGGTTGGGAGATACGCAGTATTTT
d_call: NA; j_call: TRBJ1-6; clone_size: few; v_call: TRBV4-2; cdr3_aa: CASSHLSLGAYNSPLHF; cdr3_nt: TGTGCCAGCAGCCACCTAAGTTTGGGGGCCTATAATTCACCCCTCCACTTT
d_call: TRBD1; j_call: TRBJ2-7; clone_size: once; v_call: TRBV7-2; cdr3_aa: CASSKDRDSYEQYF; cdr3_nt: TGTGCCAGCAGCAAGGACAGGGATTCCTACGAGCAGTACTTC
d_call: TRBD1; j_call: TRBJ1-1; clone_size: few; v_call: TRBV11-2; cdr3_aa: CASSLGTGVTEAFF; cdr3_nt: TGTGCCAGCAGCTTAGGCACAGGGGTAACTGAAGCTTTCTTT
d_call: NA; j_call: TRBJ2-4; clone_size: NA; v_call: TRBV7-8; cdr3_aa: CASSPTGTFGKNIQYF; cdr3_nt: TGTGCCAGCAGCCCAACAGGGACCTTCGGCAAAAACATTCAGTACTTC
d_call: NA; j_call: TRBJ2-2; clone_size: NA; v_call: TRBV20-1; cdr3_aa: CSARQGLAFTGELFF; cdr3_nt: TGCAGTGCTAGACAGGGGCTTGCCTTCACCGGGGAGCTGTTTTTT
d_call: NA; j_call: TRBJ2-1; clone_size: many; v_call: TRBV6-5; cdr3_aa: CASSYTGTTLGEQFF; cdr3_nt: TGTGCCAGCAGTTACACCGGGACCACCCTCGGGGAGCAGTTCTTC
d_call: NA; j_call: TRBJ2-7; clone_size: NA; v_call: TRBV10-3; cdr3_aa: CAISEYIRAGIFYEQYF; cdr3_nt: TGTGCCATCAGTGAGTACATTAGAGCTGGGATTTTCTACGAGCAGTACTTC
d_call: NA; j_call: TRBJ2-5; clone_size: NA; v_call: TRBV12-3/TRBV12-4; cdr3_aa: CASSLNFGGPETQYF; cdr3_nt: TGTGCCAGCAGTTTAAACTTTGGGGGTCCAGAGACCCAGTACTTC
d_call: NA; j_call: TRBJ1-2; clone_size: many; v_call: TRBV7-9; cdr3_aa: CASSLGVAGSLGYTF; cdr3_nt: TGTGCCAGCAGCTTAGGCGTGGCAGGGTCCCTTGGCTACACCTTC
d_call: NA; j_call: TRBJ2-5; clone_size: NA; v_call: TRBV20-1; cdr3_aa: CSARDAGQYQETQYF; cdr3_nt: TGCAGTGCTAGAGATGCGGGACAGTACCAAGAGACCCAGTACTTC
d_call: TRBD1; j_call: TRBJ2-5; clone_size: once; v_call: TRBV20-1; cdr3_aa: CSARDGTGRETQYF; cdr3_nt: TGCAGTGCTAGAGATGGGACAGGGAGGGAGACCCAGTACTTC
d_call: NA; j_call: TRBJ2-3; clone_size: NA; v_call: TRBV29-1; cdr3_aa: CRPRSQCGDTADTQYF; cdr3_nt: TGCAGACCTAGGAGTCAATGTGGGGACACGGCAGATACGCAGTATTTT
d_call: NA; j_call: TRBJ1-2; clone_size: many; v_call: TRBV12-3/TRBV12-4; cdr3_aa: CASSSRRGNYGYTF; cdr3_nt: TGTGCCAGCAGTTCCCGAAGGGGAAACTATGGCTACACCTTC
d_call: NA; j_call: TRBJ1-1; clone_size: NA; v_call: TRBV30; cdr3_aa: CAWSPPGHLNTEAFF; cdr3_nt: TGTGCCTGGAGTCCCCCGGGACACCTGAACACTGAAGCTTTCTTT
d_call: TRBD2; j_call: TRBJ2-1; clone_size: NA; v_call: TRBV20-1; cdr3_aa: CSASSGTSGSLSYNEQFF; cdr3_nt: TGCAGTGCTTCCTCCGGGACTAGCGGGAGCCTGTCCTACAATGAGCAGTTCTTC
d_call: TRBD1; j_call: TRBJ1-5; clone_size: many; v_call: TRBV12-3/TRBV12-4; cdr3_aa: CASSSTGGGQPQHF; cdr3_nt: TGTGCCAGCAGCTCTACAGGGGGCGGTCAGCCCCAGCATTTT
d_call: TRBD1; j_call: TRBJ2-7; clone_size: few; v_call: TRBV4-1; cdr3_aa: CASSQGVGTAYEQYF; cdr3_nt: TGCGCCAGCAGCCAAGGAGTAGGGACAGCCTACGAGCAGTACTTC
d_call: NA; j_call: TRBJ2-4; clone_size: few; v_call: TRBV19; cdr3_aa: CASSITGSGKNIQYF; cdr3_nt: TGTGCCAGTAGTATAACCGGGAGTGGGAAAAACATTCAGTACTTC
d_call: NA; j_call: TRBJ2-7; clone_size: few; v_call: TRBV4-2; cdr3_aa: CASSQDTTSLSYEQYF; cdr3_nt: TGTGCCAGCAGCCAAGATACTACTAGCTTGTCCTACGAGCAGTACTTC
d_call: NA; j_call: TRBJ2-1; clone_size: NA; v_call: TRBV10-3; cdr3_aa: CAISPNPSEEQFF; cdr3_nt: TGTGCCATCAGCCCAAACCCTAGCGAGGAGCAGTTCTTC
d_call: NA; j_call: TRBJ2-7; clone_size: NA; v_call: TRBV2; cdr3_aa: CASSEGRGVREQYF; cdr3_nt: TGTGCCAGCAGTGAAGGTAGAGGGGTTAGGGAGCAGTACTTC
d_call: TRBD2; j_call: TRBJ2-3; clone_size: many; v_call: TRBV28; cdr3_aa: CASSYASGRPDTQYF; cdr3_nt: TGTGCCAGCAGTTACGCTAGCGGGAGACCAGATACGCAGTATTTT
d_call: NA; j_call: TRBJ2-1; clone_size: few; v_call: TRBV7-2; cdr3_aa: CASSYGRLNEQFF; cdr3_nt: TGTGCCAGCAGCTACGGACGCCTAAATGAGCAGTTCTTC
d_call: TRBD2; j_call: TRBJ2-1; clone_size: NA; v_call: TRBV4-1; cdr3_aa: CASSQFLAGGPEEQFF; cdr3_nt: TGCGCCAGCAGCCAATTCCTAGCGGGAGGGCCAGAGGAGCAGTTCTTC
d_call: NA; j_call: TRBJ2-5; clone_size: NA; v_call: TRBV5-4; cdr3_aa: CASSARSTGGLETQYF; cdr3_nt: TGTGCCAGCAGCGCCAGGTCGACGGGGGGCTTGGAGACCCAGTACTTC
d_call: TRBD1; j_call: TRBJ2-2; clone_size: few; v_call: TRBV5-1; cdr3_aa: CASSGRQGVNTGELFF; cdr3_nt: TGCGCCAGCAGCGGACGACAGGGGGTGAACACCGGGGAGCTGTTTTTT
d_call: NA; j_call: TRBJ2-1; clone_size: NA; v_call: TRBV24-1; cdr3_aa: CATSDRGGSYNEQFF; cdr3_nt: TGTGCCACCAGTGATAGGGGGGGCTCCTACAATGAGCAGTTCTTC
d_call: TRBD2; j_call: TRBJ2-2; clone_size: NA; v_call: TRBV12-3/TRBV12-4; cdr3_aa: CASSRLAGVAGELFF; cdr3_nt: TGTGCCAGCAGTCGACTCGCGGGAGTAGCCGGGGAGCTGTTTTTT
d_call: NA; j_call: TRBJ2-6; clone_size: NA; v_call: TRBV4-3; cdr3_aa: CASSQDFGRFSGANVLTF; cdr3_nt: TGCGCCAGCAGCCAAGATTTCGGGCGGTTCTCTGGGGCCAACGTCCTGACTTTC
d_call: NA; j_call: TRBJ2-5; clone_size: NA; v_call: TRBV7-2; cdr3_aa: CASRLGGPQETQYF; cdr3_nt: TGTGCCAGCAGGCTAGGGGGTCCCCAGGAGACCCAGTACTTC
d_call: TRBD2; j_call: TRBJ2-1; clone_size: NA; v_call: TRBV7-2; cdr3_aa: CASSSTTSRYNEQFF; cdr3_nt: TGTGCCAGCAGCTCTACGACTAGCAGGTACAATGAGCAGTTCTTC